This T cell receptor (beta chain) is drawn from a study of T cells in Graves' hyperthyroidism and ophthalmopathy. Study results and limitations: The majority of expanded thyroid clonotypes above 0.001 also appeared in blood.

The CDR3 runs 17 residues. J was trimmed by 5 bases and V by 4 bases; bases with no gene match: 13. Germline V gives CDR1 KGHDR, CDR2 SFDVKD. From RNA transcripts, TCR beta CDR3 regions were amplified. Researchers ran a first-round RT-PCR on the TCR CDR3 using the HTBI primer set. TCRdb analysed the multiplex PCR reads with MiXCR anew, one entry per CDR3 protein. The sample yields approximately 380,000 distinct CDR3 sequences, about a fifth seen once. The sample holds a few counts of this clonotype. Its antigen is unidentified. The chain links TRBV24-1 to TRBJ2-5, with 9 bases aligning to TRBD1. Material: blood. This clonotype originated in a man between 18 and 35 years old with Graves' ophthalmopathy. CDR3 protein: CATSESQTGTGSETQYF. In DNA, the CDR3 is TGTGCCACCAGTGAGTCTCAAACCGGGACAGGGAGCGAGACCCAGTACTTC.